This TCR beta chain appears in the sequencing data of a study of shared clonotypes between healthy human individuals. The wider study: The plates for each donor numbered three CD4 naive, three CD4 memory, two CD8 naive and one CD8 memory.

Naive CD8 isolation took CD45RO-negative cells positively selected for CCR7 and excluded terminally differentiated effector memory CD45RA+ cells. Study results and caveats: What limited the represented genetic and exposure-history diversity was the small number of donors.

A note on this clone: Antigen: not known.

The ends lost 1 base at V and 2 bases at J; junction bases unmatched: 5. The germline V gene encodes CDR1 MGHRA and CDR2 YSYEKL. The CDR3 contains 15 residues. Clones were sequenced by immunoSEQ multiplex PCR, and TCRdb holds only the in-frame ones, with some missing. This sample has about 2 million clones, with around 96% found just once. Sequenced input: naive CD8+ T cells sorted from blood. The chain combines TRBV4-1 with TRBJ2-7, with 7 bases matching TRBD1. The TCR originated in a young man in good health. The CDR3 region is CASSQGTGTTYEQYF. DNA for the CDR3: TGCGCCAGCAGCCAAGGGACAGGAACTACCTACGAGCAGTACTTC.